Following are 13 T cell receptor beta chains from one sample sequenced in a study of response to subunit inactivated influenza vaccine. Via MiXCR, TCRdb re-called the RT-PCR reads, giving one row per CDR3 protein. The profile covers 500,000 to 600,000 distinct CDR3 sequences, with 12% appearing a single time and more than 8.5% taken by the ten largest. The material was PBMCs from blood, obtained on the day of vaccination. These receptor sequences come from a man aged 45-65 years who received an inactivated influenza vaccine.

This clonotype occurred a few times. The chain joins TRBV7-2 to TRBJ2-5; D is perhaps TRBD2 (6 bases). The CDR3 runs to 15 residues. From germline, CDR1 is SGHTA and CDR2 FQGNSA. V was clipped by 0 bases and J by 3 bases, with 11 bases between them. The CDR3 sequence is CASSLAGWTKETQYF. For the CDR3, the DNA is TGTGCCAGCAGCTTAGCCGGGTGGACTAAAGAGACCCAGTACTTC.

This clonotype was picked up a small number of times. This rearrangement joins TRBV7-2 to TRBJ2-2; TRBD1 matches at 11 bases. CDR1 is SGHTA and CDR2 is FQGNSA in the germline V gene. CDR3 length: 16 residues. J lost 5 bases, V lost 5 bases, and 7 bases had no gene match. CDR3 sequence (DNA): TGTGCCAGCAGCCCACGGACAGGGGGCTCTACCGGGGAGCTGTTTTTT. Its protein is CASSPRTGGSTGELFF.

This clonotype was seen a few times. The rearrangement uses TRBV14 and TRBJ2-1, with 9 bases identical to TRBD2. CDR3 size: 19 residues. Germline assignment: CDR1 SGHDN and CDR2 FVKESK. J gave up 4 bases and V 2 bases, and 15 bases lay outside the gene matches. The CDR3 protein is CASSQPKWKRGAIYNEQFF. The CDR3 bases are TGTGCCAGCAGCCAACCCAAGTGGAAGCGGGGGGCCATTTACAATGAGCAGTTCTTC.

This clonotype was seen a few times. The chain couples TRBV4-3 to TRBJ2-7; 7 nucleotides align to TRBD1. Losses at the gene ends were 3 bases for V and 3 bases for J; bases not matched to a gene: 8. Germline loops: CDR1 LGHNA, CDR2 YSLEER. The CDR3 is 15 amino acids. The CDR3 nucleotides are TGCGCCAGCAGCCAGGATGACAGGGCGTACTACGAGCAGTACTTC. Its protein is CASSQDDRAYYEQYF.

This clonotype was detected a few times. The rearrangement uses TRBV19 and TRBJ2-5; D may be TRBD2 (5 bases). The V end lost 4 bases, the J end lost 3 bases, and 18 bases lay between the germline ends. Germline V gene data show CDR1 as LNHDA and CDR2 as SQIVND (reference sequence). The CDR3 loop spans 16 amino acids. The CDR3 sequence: CASSSRTGPGEETQYF. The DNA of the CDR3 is TGTGCCAGTAGTAGCCGAACCGGTCCCGGGGAAGAGACCCAGTACTTC.

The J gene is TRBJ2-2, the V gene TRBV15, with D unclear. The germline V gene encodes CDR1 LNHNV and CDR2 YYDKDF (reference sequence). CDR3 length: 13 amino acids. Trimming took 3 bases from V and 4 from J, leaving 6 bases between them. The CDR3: CATSSPFTGELFF. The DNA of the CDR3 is TGTGCCACCAGCAGCCCTTTCACCGGGGAGCTGTTTTTT. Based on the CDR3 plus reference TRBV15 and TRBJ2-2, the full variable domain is DAMVIQNPRYQVTQFGKPVTLSCSQTLNHNVMYWYQQKSSQAPKLLFHYYDKDFNNEADTPDNFQSRRPNTSFCFLDIRSPGLGDTAMYLCATSSPFTGELFFGEGSRLTVL.

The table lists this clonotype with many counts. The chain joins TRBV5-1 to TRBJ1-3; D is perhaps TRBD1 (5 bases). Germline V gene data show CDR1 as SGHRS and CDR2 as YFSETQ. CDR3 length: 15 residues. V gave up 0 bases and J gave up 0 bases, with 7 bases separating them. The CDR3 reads CASSLGQNSGNTIYF. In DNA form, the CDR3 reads TGCGCCAGCAGCTTGGGACAGAACTCTGGAAACACCATATATTTT.

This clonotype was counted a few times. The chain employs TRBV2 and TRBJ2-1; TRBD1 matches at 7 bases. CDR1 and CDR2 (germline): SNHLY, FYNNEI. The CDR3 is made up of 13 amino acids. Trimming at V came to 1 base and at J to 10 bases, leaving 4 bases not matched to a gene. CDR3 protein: CASSEVLDREQFF. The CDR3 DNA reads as TGTGCCAGCAGTGAAGTCTTGGACAGGGAGCAGTTCTTC.

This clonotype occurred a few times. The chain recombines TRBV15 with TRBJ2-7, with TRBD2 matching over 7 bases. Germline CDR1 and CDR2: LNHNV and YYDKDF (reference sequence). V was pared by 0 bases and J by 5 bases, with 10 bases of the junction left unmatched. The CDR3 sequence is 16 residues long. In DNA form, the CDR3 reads TGTGCCACCAGCAGAGATCGAGGACTTGGGACTAACGAGCAGTACTTC. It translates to CATSRDRGLGTNEQYF. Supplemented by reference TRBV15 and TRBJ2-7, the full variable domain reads DAMVIQNPRYQVTQFGKPVTLSCSQTLNHNVMYWYQQKSSQAPKLLFHYYDKDFNNEADTPDNFQSRRPNTSFCFLDIRSPGLGDTAMYLCATSRDRGLGTNEQYFGPGTRLTVT.

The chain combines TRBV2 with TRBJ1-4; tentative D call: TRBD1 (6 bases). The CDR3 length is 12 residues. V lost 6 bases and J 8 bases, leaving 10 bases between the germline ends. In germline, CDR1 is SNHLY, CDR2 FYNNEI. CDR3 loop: CASRGGNEKLFF. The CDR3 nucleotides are TGTGCCAGCAGGGGGGGCAACGAAAAACTGTTTTTT.

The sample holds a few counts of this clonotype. DNA for the CDR3: TGTGCCATCAGGAGCAGCGGGGGGCCATACAATGAGCAGTTCTTC. Amino acid sequence: CAIRSSGGPYNEQFF. J is TRBJ2-1 and V is TRBV10-3; the match to TRBD2 covers 9 bases. This CDR3 has 15 residues. Germline CDR1 reads ENHRY; CDR2 reads SYGVKD. Trimming took 6 bases from V and 4 from J; bases not matched to a gene: 7.

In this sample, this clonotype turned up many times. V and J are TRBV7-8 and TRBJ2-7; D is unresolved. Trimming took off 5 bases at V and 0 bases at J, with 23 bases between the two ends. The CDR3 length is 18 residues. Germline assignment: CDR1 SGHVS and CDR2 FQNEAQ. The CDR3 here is CASSPKKAGSQASYEQYF. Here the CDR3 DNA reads TGTGCCAGCAGCCCAAAAAAAGCCGGATCTCAAGCCTCCTACGAGCAGTACTTC.

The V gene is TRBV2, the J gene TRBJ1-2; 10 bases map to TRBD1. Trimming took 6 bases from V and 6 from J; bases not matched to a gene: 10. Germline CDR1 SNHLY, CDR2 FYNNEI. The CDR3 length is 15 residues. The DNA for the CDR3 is TGTGCCAGCAGGCAAACTTCGACAGGGGGCCATGGCTACACCTTC. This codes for CASRQTSTGGHGYTF.